The T cell receptor (beta chain) described here comes from a study of early T cells in non-severe SARS-CoV-2 infection. About the study: Sequenced bulk RNA came from whole blood that was unsorted, and chains were unpaired.

Worth noting for this clonotype: Its antigen is unidentified.

The study, taken as a whole, reports: The VDJdb matching leaned toward anti-spike CD8 responses and overlooked private and CD4 specificities.

The trim removed 3 bases at V and 1 base at J, leaving 3 bases unmatched. The V gene's germline CDR1 is SGHRS and CDR2 YFSETQ. The CDR3 consists of 17 residues. Individual cDNA molecules received unique molecular identifiers during library preparation. Using its own MiXCR run on the 5' RACE reads, TCRdb lists one record per CDR3 protein. Seen here are about 84,000 distinct CDR3 sequences, 9.5% to 13% observed once, and the top ten hold about 2.7%. Sequencing input: whole blood. V is TRBV5-1 and J is TRBJ2-2; 13 bases line up with TRBD2. This receptor was obtained from an adult who was a healthcare worker with PCR-confirmed SARS-CoV-2 infection or an uninfected control (not recorded which). CDR3 sequence (DNA): TGCGCCAGCAGCTCCAGACTAGCGGGGGGGAACACCGGGGAGCTGTTTTTT. It is translated as CASSSRLAGGNTGELFF.